This TCR beta chain appears in the sequencing data of a study of blood T cell repertoires in COVID-19. This clone was found once. Sequenced by immunoSEQ multiplex PCR; TCRdb stores in-frame clones only, minus some. Of about 200,000 clones listed, 82% are singletons. V lost 3 bases and J lost 0, with 15 bases in between. CDR1 MDHEN and CDR2 SYDVKM come from the germline V gene. The CDR3 is made up of 17 amino acids. Material: peripheral blood. The receptor was isolated from a woman in her sixties or seventies with COVID-19, enrolled during active disease. The rearrangement uses TRBV28 and TRBJ1-3; D remains unclear. The CDR3 region has the DNA TGTGCCAGCAGTTTCGGCGGCCAGCTCGACTCTGGAAACACCATATATTTT. This codes for CASSFGGQLDSGNTIYF.